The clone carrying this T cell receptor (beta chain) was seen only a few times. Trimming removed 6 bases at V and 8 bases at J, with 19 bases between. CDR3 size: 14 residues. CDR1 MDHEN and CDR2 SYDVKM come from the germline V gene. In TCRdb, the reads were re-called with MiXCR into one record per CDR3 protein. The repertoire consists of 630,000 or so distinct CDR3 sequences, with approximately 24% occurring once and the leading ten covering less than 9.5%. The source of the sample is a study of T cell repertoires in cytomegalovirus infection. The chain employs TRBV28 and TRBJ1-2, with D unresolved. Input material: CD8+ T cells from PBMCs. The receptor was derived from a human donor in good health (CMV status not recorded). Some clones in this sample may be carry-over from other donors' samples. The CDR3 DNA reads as TGTGCCAGCAGCCTCAGCGTATCCGTAGAGGGCTACACCTTC. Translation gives CASSLSVSVEGYTF.